This T cell receptor (beta chain) originates from a study of cytomegalovirus exposure and HLA in healthy donors. General observations from the study: About 87% or about 30% of the time was how often most TCR beta V segments were productive, according to an earlier analysis. According to the study, around 180 TCR beta chains were cytomegalovirus-associated. In a later analysis, most CMV-associated TCR beta chains appeared HLA-restricted.

Donors counted as nominally healthy when sampled, yet unrecorded immune exposures were likely. This CDR3 is built from 17 residues. The V and J ends lost 4 bases and 7 bases respectively, with 28 bases between them. Germline CDR1 is SQVTM and CDR2 is ANQGSEA. PCR primers comprised 60 Vbeta and 13 Jbeta primers. Sequencing used immunoSEQ multiplex PCR; TCRdb keeps in-frame clones, though not all of them. The sample contains 150,000 or so clones, roughly 77% of which appear only once. A remark on this clone: Its antigen is as yet unknown.

The TCR comes from a man younger than 30 in good health and CMV-seropositive. The chain employs TRBV29-1 and TRBJ1-1, with D unclear. Material for sequencing was PBMCs. The CDR3 nucleotides read TGCAGCGTTGGCGCCCCGGGGAGAGTCGCGAGGCGGCATGAAGCTTTCTTT. Residues: CSVGAPGRVARRHEAFF.